This is a list of T cell receptor beta chains from one sample in a study of blood T cell repertoires in COVID-19. Clones were read by immunoSEQ multiplex PCR, and TCRdb kept only the in-frame ones, dropping some. The top ten clones hold 7% to 8% of a sample with 300,000 to 400,000 clones, approximately 91% of them seen once. The sample was peripheral blood. These receptor sequences come from a woman in her seventies with COVID-19, enrolled during active disease. The CDR3 runs from the conserved cysteine through the conserved F or W. Fields, in order: CDR3 protein, CDR3 DNA, clone size, J gene, V gene, D gene. A D gene is named only where the DNA matches it firmly. Not all rows give a size; the values are once, few, many and, for expanded clones, a class.

CASSPGDRRTGELFF	TGTGCCAGCTCACCGGGGGACAGGAGGACCGGGGAGCTGTTTTTT	-	TRBJ2-2	TRBV18	TRBD1
CASGLVLGREDPNTEAFF	TGTGCTAGTGGTTTGGTACTAGGCAGGGAGGATCCCAACACTGAAGCTTTCTTT	-	TRBJ1-1	TRBV12-5	-
CASSLSGKTEAFF	TGTGCCAGCAGTTTATCAGGCAAGACTGAAGCTTTCTTT	-	TRBJ1-1	TRBV28	-
CASSELVAGNGETQYF	TGTGCCAGCAGTGAACTTGTAGCGGGGAACGGAGAGACCCAGTACTTC	once	TRBJ2-5	TRBV2	TRBD2
CASSLRDSFSYEQYF	TGTGCCAGCAGCTTGAGGGACTCATTCTCCTACGAGCAGTACTTC	-	TRBJ2-7	TRBV5-8	-
CATSDPQLYGYTF	TGTGCCACCAGTGATCCTCAACTCTATGGCTACACCTTC	-	TRBJ1-2	TRBV24-1	-
CAISESGGGYGYTF	TGTGCCATCAGTGAGTCTGGGGGCGGCTATGGCTACACCTTC	once	TRBJ1-2	TRBV10-3	-
CASGDSPNYGYTF	TGTGCCAGCGGGGACAGTCCTAACTATGGCTACACCTTC	-	TRBJ1-2	TRBV9	TRBD1
CASSVAGGPFNEQFF	TGTGCCAGCAGCGTAGCGGGGGGGCCCTTTAATGAGCAGTTCTTC	-	TRBJ2-1	TRBV9	TRBD2
CASSFAGSGYTF	TGTGCCAGCAGCTTTGCAGGGTCCGGCTACACCTTC	-	TRBJ1-2	TRBV5-6	-
CASSSRQLNSGNTIYF	TGTGCCAGCAGTTCCAGACAGCTAAACTCTGGAAACACCATATATTTT	-	TRBJ1-3	TRBV28	-
CASRGRRGSTEAFF	TGTGCCAGCAGGGGGAGGCGGGGGTCCACTGAAGCTTTCTTT	-	TRBJ1-1	TRBV7-9	-
CASSLDRVDTEAFF	TGTGCCAGCAGCCTGGACAGGGTTGATACTGAAGCTTTCTTT	-	TRBJ1-1	TRBV14	TRBD1
CASSEGQGVNQPQHF	TGTGCCAGCAGCGAGGGACAGGGAGTCAATCAGCCCCAGCATTTT	-	TRBJ1-5	TRBV13	TRBD1
CASSQSRGNSPLHF	TGCGCCAGCAGTCAATCACGGGGAAATTCACCCCTCCACTTT	-	TRBJ1-6	TRBV23-1	-
CASSQVRGTGVIYGYTF	TGCGCCAGCAGCCAAGTTCGGGGGACAGGGGTTATCTATGGCTACACCTTC	-	TRBJ1-2	TRBV4-3	TRBD1
CASSPLEVPNTIYF	TGTGCCAGCTCACCACTCGAGGTCCCGAACACCATATATTTT	once	TRBJ1-3	TRBV18	-
CASSEWNTEAFF	TGTGCCAGCTCAGAATGGAACACTGAAGCTTTCTTT	-	TRBJ1-1	TRBV28	-
CASSLRGGAYNEQFF	TGTGCCAGCAGTTTAAGAGGGGGCGCCTACAATGAGCAGTTCTTC	-	TRBJ2-1	TRBV27	TRBD1
CASTLDRGRGYTF	TGTGCCAGCACCCTAGACAGGGGGCGAGGCTACACCTTC	-	TRBJ1-2	TRBV28	TRBD1
CASSSAGEGTEAFF	TGCGCCAGCAGCTCGGCAGGGGAGGGCACTGAAGCTTTCTTT	-	TRBJ1-1	TRBV5-1	-
CASSWGGTAPASYGYTF	TGCGCCAGCAGCTGGGGGGGGACCGCCCCAGCTAGCTATGGCTACACCTTC	-	TRBJ1-2	TRBV5-1	-
CASSPTGDEAFF	TGTGCCAGCAGCCCTACAGGGGATGAAGCTTTCTTT	-	TRBJ1-1	TRBV7-9	TRBD1
CASSLDRVYEQYF	TGTGCCAGCAGCTTAGACAGGGTCTACGAGCAGTACTTC	-	TRBJ2-7	TRBV7-9	-
CASISGQGFNSPLHF	TGTGCCAGCATCTCTGGCCAGGGGTTTAATTCACCCCTCCACTTT	-	TRBJ1-6	TRBV7-2	-
CASGGQDPYEQYF	TGCGCCAGCGGCGGACAGGACCCCTACGAGCAGTACTTC	-	TRBJ2-7	TRBV23-1	TRBD1
CASSPGGRTNQPQHF	TGTGCCAGCAGTCCAGGGGGGCGGACCAATCAGCCCCAGCATTTT	once	TRBJ1-5	TRBV27	TRBD1
CASSSPSWTELSYGYTF	TGTGCCAGCAGCTCGCCCTCCTGGACAGAACTTTCCTATGGCTACACCTTC	-	TRBJ1-2	TRBV13	-
CASSSTGKSPLHF	TGTGCCAGCAGCTCCACAGGGAAATCACCCCTCCACTTT	-	TRBJ1-6	TRBV7-8	-
CASSYSVLETQYF	TGTGCCAGCAGTTATTCAGTGTTGGAGACCCAGTACTTC	-	TRBJ2-5	TRBV6-5	-
CASSVEAGYNEKLFF	TGTGCCAGCAGCGTAGAGGCAGGATATAATGAAAAACTGTTTTTT	-	TRBJ1-4	TRBV9	-
CASSQAGIYGYTF	TGTGCCAGCAGCCAAGCCGGGATTTATGGCTACACCTTC	-	TRBJ1-2	TRBV14	-
CASSIENSPLHF	TGTGCCAGCAGTATTGAGAATTCACCCCTCCACTTT	-	TRBJ1-6	TRBV12-3/TRBV12-4	-
CASITPRRGPEAFF	TGTGCCAGCATCACCCCCAGGAGGGGGCCTGAAGCTTTCTTT	-	TRBJ1-1	TRBV2	TRBD1
CASSLSRADTGELFF	TGCGCCAGCAGCTTGAGCAGGGCTGACACCGGGGAGCTGTTTTTT	-	TRBJ2-2	TRBV5-1	-
CASSSSGTVSTEAFF	TGTGCCAGCAGCTCGTCAGGGACAGTGAGCACTGAAGCTTTCTTT	-	TRBJ1-1	TRBV6-5	TRBD1
CASSIGTFKNTEAFF	TGTGCCAGTAGTATTGGGACTTTCAAGAACACTGAAGCTTTCTTT	-	TRBJ1-1	TRBV19	-
CASSPLSSSYNEQFF	TGTGCCAGCAGCCCCCTATCTAGCTCCTACAATGAGCAGTTCTTC	-	TRBJ2-1	TRBV9	-